This TCR beta chain was recovered during a study of blood T cell repertoires in COVID-19. Overall study: PBMCs, B-cell-depleted T cells, or T cells were the source of the cDNA or gDNA that made up the material.

Participant age was roughly 18 to 95 years, and participants resided in about 25 US areas. Participants reported their clinical history, and cohort assignment relied on those reports. Either two negative PCRs, clearance, or symptom resolution qualified Cohort 3 donors as recovered. Here immunoSEQ multiplex PCR was the method, and the copy in TCRdb shows in-frame clones only, minus some. Of about 160,000 clones in the sample, 85% to 90% are singletons; the top ten hold 6.6%. Sequenced material: PBMCs or T cells enriched from blood (not recorded which). The sequence derives from a woman aged 50 to 60 who had recovered from COVID-19.

In DNA, the CDR3 is TGTGCCAGTAGTACGATGGAGACGGGACAGCACTACGAGCAGTACTTC. Its translation is CASSTMETGQHYEQYF. V gene TRBV19 combines with J gene TRBJ2-7; 7 nucleotides align to TRBD1. Germline CDR1 LNHDA, CDR2 SQIVND (reference sequence). The CDR3 runs 16 residues. V trimming: 4 bases; J trimming: 3 bases; junction bases outside the gene matches: 12.